These T cell receptor beta chains were read from a single sample in a study of OX40 agonist ivuxolimab in advanced cancers. Sequencing used immunoSEQ multiplex PCR; TCRdb keeps in-frame clones, though not all of them. The data show about 48,000 clones, roughly 86% seen once. The sequences come from CD4+ or CD8+ T cells sorted from blood, collected in a trial of the OX40 agonist ivuxolimab. These receptors were taken from an adult with an advanced solid tumor such as melanoma, head and neck, liver or kidney cancer. CDR3s include the opening cysteine and the closing phenylalanine or tryptophan. D genes are given only for firm matches. Only part of the rows carry a size: once, few, many, or a class if the clone is expanded.

cdr3_aa: CASSPGQEFEKLFF
cdr3_nt: TGCGCCAGCAGCCCGGGACAGGAGTTTGAAAAACTGTTTTTT
d_call: TRBD1
clone_size: few
v_call: TRBV5-1
j_call: TRBJ1-4

cdr3_aa: CASSIGPPDTQYF
cdr3_nt: TGTGCCAGCAGCATCGGACCCCCAGATACGCAGTATTTT
d_call: -
clone_size: -
v_call: TRBV11-2
j_call: TRBJ2-3

cdr3_aa: CASSGYGTSGFYNEQFF
cdr3_nt: TGTGCCAGTAGTGGATACGGGACTAGCGGATTCTACAATGAGCAGTTCTTC
d_call: TRBD2
clone_size: -
v_call: TRBV19
j_call: TRBJ2-1

cdr3_aa: CASSAAGSTQYF
cdr3_nt: TGTGCCAGCAGCGCAGCAGGGTCTACGCAGTATTTT
d_call: -
clone_size: -
v_call: TRBV5-6
j_call: TRBJ2-3

cdr3_aa: CASREGNQPQHF
cdr3_nt: TGTGCCAGCAGGGAAGGCAATCAGCCCCAGCATTTT
d_call: -
clone_size: -
v_call: TRBV2
j_call: TRBJ1-5

cdr3_aa: CASSLGLGGTPTDTQYF
cdr3_nt: TGTGCCAGCAGCTTGGGGCTGGGGGGGACCCCCACAGATACGCAGTATTTT
d_call: TRBD2
clone_size: -
v_call: TRBV11-3
j_call: TRBJ2-3

cdr3_aa: CSVERGETQYF
cdr3_nt: TGCAGCGTTGAACGGGGGGAGACCCAGTACTTC
d_call: -
clone_size: -
v_call: TRBV29-1
j_call: TRBJ2-5

cdr3_aa: CASRALNNEQFF
cdr3_nt: TGCGCCAGCAGAGCCCTCAACAATGAGCAGTTCTTC
d_call: -
clone_size: -
v_call: TRBV5-1
j_call: TRBJ2-1

cdr3_aa: CASSPRTGWGNTEAFF
cdr3_nt: TGTGCCAGCAGCCCCCGGACAGGGTGGGGGAACACTGAAGCTTTCTTT
d_call: TRBD1
clone_size: few
v_call: TRBV13
j_call: TRBJ1-1

cdr3_aa: CASSSNHPGTQYF
cdr3_nt: TGTGCCAGCAGCTCGAACCACCCAGGGACCCAGTACTTC
d_call: -
clone_size: -
v_call: TRBV7-9
j_call: TRBJ2-5